The 3 T cell receptor beta chains given below trace back to one sample, sequenced in a study of CD8 T cells in Susac syndrome. A quantity of about 0.5 to 1 ug RNA underwent reverse transcription using random hexamers. TCRdb re-called the immunoSEQ multiplex PCR reads through MiXCR, storing one row per CDR3 protein. The profile shows some 260,000 distinct CDR3 sequences, 93% of them singletons. Sequences were obtained from CD4+ T cells from PBMCs. The receptors derive from a human donor with multiple sclerosis.

This sequence joins TRBV6-2 or TRBV6-3 and TRBJ1-2, with TRBD1 as a possible D gene (5 bases). Between the trimmed V and J ends, which lost 5 bases and 8 bases, there was a span of 15 bases. The CDR3 has 13 amino acids. The germline V gene encodes CDR1 MNHEY and CDR2 SVGEGT. The CDR3 DNA sequence: TGTGCCAGCAGTCTAGAACAGGACTTGGGCTACACCTTC. Encoded protein: CASSLEQDLGYTF.

This chain joins TRBV12-3 or TRBV12-4 and TRBJ1-2; tentatively, D is TRBD1 (6 bases). Trimming stripped 5 bases from V and 1 base from J, with 14 bases between. This CDR3 comprises 15 residues. CDR3 sequence reads: CASSEQGIDNYGYTF. In DNA form, the CDR3 reads TGTGCCAGCAGTGAACAGGGAATCGATAACTATGGCTACACCTTC.

The rearrangement joins TRBV19 to TRBJ2-5; maybe TRBD1 (6 bases). Per the germline V gene, CDR1 is LNHDA and CDR2 is SQIVND (reference sequence). This CDR3 is 14 amino acids long. Trimming removed 5 bases at V and 5 bases at J, with 15 bases between. CDR3 region: CASSANRVTETQYF. CDR3 sequence (DNA): TGTGCCAGTAGTGCCAACAGGGTCACGGAGACCCAGTACTTC.